This T cell receptor (beta chain) was identified during a study of blood T cell repertoires in COVID-19. Overall study: PBMCs, B-cell-depleted T cells, or T cells provided the cDNA or gDNA that made up the material.

Residents of about two dozen US areas, aged about 18 to 95 years, made up the participants. Participant reports of clinical history set cohort assignment. Per the authors' pipeline: Reference gene primer amplification gave nucleated cell count estimates. Here immunoSEQ multiplex PCR was the method, and the copy in TCRdb shows in-frame clones only, minus some. The V and J calls and clone size are taken from that table; D and trimming were inferred from the DNA. This sample carries a few hundred thousand clones, around four fifths of them seen once, and the ten largest clones take around 5%. Sequencing was performed on PBMCs or T cells enriched from blood (not recorded which). The sequence was collected from a woman in her forties or fifties who had recovered from COVID-19.

This chain's CDR3 is CASSLTSPGVGYEQFF. The CDR3 DNA reads as TGTGCCAGTAGTTTAACTAGCCCGGGGGTTGGGTATGAGCAGTTCTTC. This chain connects TRBV19 to TRBJ2-1; D might be TRBD2 (6 bases). V dropped 5 bases and J dropped 8 bases, with 22 bases sitting between them. The CDR3 covers 16 residues. From germline, CDR1 is LNHDA and CDR2 SQIVND (reference sequence).